This TCR beta chain is drawn from a study of T cell repertoires in cytomegalovirus infection (dated by TCRdb to about 2019). Notes on the research overall: Alongside well-studied HLA-B-restricted epitopes, the peptide stimulations were aimed at recently identified HLA-C-restricted CMV epitopes, whose presentation resists viral immunomodulation. The HLA type of each donor mattered for the analysis, because public TCR beta signatures pointed to carriage of CMV infection along with the matching HLA type. What the authors observed across the whole study: The ex vivo response was dominated by HLA-C-restricted CMV-specific TCR beta clonotypes, which also provided the single most frequent clonotype in two of eight donors. In both this cohort and an independent approximately 370-donor cohort, the cumulative frequency of public TCR beta family members distinguished carriers of CMV infection plus the relevant HLA type.

Instrument on record: Illumina HiSeq 1500. TCRdb reprocessed the public reads (quality trimming at Q25 with fastp, clone calling with MiXCR) and kept in-frame beta chains. Identical CDR3 protein sequences are pooled into one entry, listed with their most common genes and DNA. Across this sample there are hundreds of thousands of distinct CDR3 sequences, with 40% to 50% seen only once. The ten largest clones take up approximately 40% of the sample. A distance of 15 bases separates the germline ends of V and J, which lose 5 bases and 6 bases respectively. Measured from the cysteine to the phenylalanine, the CDR3 is 14 residues long. Kept here is only the CDR3 DNA, which spans 42 bases and is read in frame from base 1. Comment on this clonotype: Its cognate antigen has yet to be identified. Per-nucleotide qualities are absent, and no much larger clonotype sits a single base away.

This specimen's treatment or condition label, per the study, means: in vitro stimulation with specific CMV peptide epitopes to enrich CMV-specific T cells. The sample consisted of cultured PBMCs, taken from culture after CMV antigen stimulation. The chain couples TRBV12-3 or TRBV12-4 to TRBJ2-3, with TRBD2 perhaps the D gene, on 5 matching bases. This receptor was obtained from a human donor in good health (CMV status not recorded). Some clones in this sample may be carry-over from other donors' samples. For the CDR3, the sequence is CASSPDLPGDTQYF. The nucleotides are TGTGCCAGCAGTCCGGACTTACCGGGGGATACGCAGTATTTT.